This T cell receptor beta chain was documented in a study of cytomegalovirus exposure and HLA in healthy donors. Points on this clone: The antigen is not known.

Findings and caveats of the study: As confirmed in vitro, a few CMV-associated chains were specific for CMV antigens. Sequencing likely produced, as an artifact, a cluster of highly shared sequence variants.

Trimming pared 1 base from V and 9 bases from J, leaving 20 bases between. CDR3 length: 16 amino acids. The germline V gene has CDR1 SGHTS and CDR2 YDEGEE. Use of 60 Vbeta and 13 Jbeta primers characterized the PCR. Generated by immunoSEQ multiplex PCR, the TCRdb table keeps only in-frame clones and is missing some. The table shows 90,000 to 100,000 clones, with around 80% occurring only once. Sequenced material: PBMCs. J is TRBJ1-5 and V is TRBV5-8, with D tentatively TRBD1 (5 bases). This TCR derives from a man aged 35 to 55 in good health and CMV-seronegative. The CDR3 sequence: CASSLFQGRAVAPQHF. CDR3 nucleotide sequence: TGTGCCAGCAGCTTGTTCCAGGGTAGGGCCGTGGCGCCCCAGCATTTT.